Shown below are 14 T cell receptor beta chains from a single sample sequenced in a study of cytomegalovirus exposure and HLA in healthy donors. The repertoire was sequenced with immunoSEQ multiplex PCR; TCRdb's copy has only in-frame clones and lacks some. The sample has about 150,000 clones, about 94% seen once. Source material: PBMCs. These receptors originate from a man younger than 30 in good health and CMV-seropositive.

The rearrangement joins TRBV4-1 to TRBJ2-7, with D possibly matching TRBD2 (5 bases). In germline, CDR1 is MGHRA, CDR2 YSYEKL. V was cut by 3 bases and J by 3 bases, with 12 bases left in between. The CDR3 totals 14 residues. The CDR3 sequence is CASSHYGRGYEQYF. CDR3 coding DNA: TGCGCCAGCAGCCATTACGGACGGGGCTACGAGCAGTACTTC.

V gene TRBV5-1 combines with J gene TRBJ2-7, with 11 bases matching TRBD2. Germline CDR1 SGHRS, CDR2 YFSETQ. This CDR3 has 16 residues. Trimming at V came to 2 bases and at J to 2 bases, leaving 6 bases not matched to a gene. The CDR3 DNA follows: TGCGCCAGCAGCTTTTCTCGACTAGCGGGAACCTACGAGCAGTACTTC. This translates into CASSFSRLAGTYEQYF.

V gene TRBV2 combines with J gene TRBJ2-3; the D is unclear. The CDR3 extends over 12 amino acids. V was clipped by 6 bases and J by 6 bases, with 10 bases between them. CDR1 and CDR2 (germline): SNHLY, FYNNEI. The CDR3 spells CASSQEVDTQYF. The CDR3 DNA reads TGTGCCAGCAGCCAAGAGGTGGATACGCAGTATTTT.

This chain links TRBV28 with TRBJ2-7; possibly TRBD2 for D (5 bases). Trimming left V 4 bases short and J 2 bases short, with 15 bases between. The CDR3 has 15 amino acids. Germline CDR1 is MDHEN and CDR2 is SYDVKM. In DNA, the CDR3 is TGTGCCAGCAGTTCCCCCCTCCGAGGGACCTACGAGCAGTACTTC. This translates into CASSSPLRGTYEQYF.

This sequence joins TRBV5-1 and TRBJ2-5, with 10 bases that match TRBD1. The junction had 5 bases not matched to a gene; V was cut back by 4 bases and J by 5 bases. The CDR3 is 14 amino acids. Germline V CDR1 and CDR2: SGHRS, YFSETQ. CDR3 in amino acids: CASSPGTGDETQYF. The DNA of the CDR3 is TGCGCCAGCAGCCCTGGGACAGGGGACGAGACCCAGTACTTC. The full variable domain, with the rest looked up from reference TRBV5-1 and TRBJ2-5, is KAGVTQTPRYLIKTRGQQVTLSCSPISGHRSVSWYQQTPGQGLQFLFEYFSETQRNKGNFPGRFSGRQFSNSRSEMNVSTLELGDSALYLCASSPGTGDETQYFGPGTRLLVL.

The chain has TRBV18 and TRBJ1-5, with D unresolved. Germline V lookup: CDR1 KGHSH, CDR2 LQKENI. The CDR3 is 16 amino acids. V was pared by 2 bases and J by 0 bases, with 11 bases between. The CDR3 loop reads CASSPVRQDSNQPQHF. CDR3 bases: TGTGCCAGCTCACCAGTCCGGCAGGATAGCAATCAGCCCCAGCATTTT.

This chain links TRBV30 with TRBJ2-7, with D maybe TRBD1 (6 bases). V was trimmed by 2 bases and J by 9 bases, leaving 20 bases between them. This CDR3 contains 14 residues. Germline CDR1 is GTSNPN and CDR2 is SVGIG (reference sequence). The CDR3 is CAWSNGYREEAQYF. DNA for the CDR3: TGTGCCTGGAGTAATGGGTACAGGGAAGAGGCGCAGTACTTC.

The V call is TRBV13, the J call TRBJ2-5, with D maybe TRBD2 (6 bases). This CDR3 is built from 14 residues. Trimming shortened V by 5 bases and J by 5 bases, and 15 bases separated the two germline ends. Germline CDR1 is PRHDT and CDR2 is FYEKMQ (reference sequence). CDR3 DNA sequence: TGTGCCAGCAGCGCCCACGGGGGAATTGAGACCCAGTACTTC. Residues: CASSAHGGIETQYF.

The chain recombines TRBV6-6 with TRBJ2-7; TRBD2 matches at 9 bases. V lost 4 bases to trimming and J lost 3 bases; unmatched junction nucleotides: 7. Germline V lookup: CDR1 MNHNY, CDR2 SVGAGI (reference sequence). This CDR3 spans 15 amino acids. The CDR3 bases are TGTGCCAGCAGTTCGGTTAGCGGGAGACTCTACGAGCAGTACTTC. It encodes CASSSVSGRLYEQYF.

This clone was seen only once. The J gene is TRBJ2-5, the V gene TRBV28, with 7 bases aligning to TRBD1. V shed 2 bases, J shed 2 bases, and the junction held 8 bases outside the gene matches. This CDR3 spans 16 amino acids. Germline loops: CDR1 MDHEN, CDR2 SYDVKM. Written as DNA, the CDR3 is TGTGCCAGCAGTTTAGCTGACAGGGCTGAGCAAGAGACCCAGTACTTC. Protein sequence: CASSLADRAEQETQYF.

The chain couples TRBV27 to TRBJ2-3; 7 bases match TRBD2. CDR3 length: 16 residues. Germline trimming cut 5 bases from V and 4 bases from J; bases unmatched to any gene: 12. CDR1 is MNHEY and CDR2 is SMNVEV in the germline V gene (reference sequence). CDR3 in DNA: TGTGCCAGCAGTCCCCTCTGGCGGGAGCTCTCAGATACGCAGTATTTT. The encoded protein is CASSPLWRELSDTQYF.

The chain has TRBV11-3 and TRBJ1-4; the match to TRBD1 covers 10 bases. V shed 5 bases, J shed 7 bases, and the junction held 7 bases outside the gene matches. This CDR3 spans 15 amino acids. Germline-derived CDR1 and CDR2 are SGHNT and YENEEA. This CDR3 is CASSVRTGGFEKLFF. The CDR3 nucleotides read TGTGCCAGCAGCGTTCGGACAGGGGGTTTTGAAAAACTGTTTTTT.

This clone was picked up a small number of times. The chain has TRBV10-2 and TRBJ2-7; 8 bases match TRBD1. The junction had 3 bases not matched to a gene; V was cut back by 4 bases and J by 4 bases. Germline CDR1 is WSHSY and CDR2 is SAAADI. This CDR3 is 13 amino acids long. CDR3 residues: CASSGGQGYEQYF. DNA for the CDR3: TGCGCCAGCAGTGGAGGACAGGGATACGAGCAGTACTTC.

J is TRBJ2-7 and V is TRBV4-2; 11 bases fit TRBD2. Trimming took 0 bases from V and 10 from J; bases not matched to a gene: 14. This CDR3 region has 17 residues. The germline CDR1 and CDR2 sequences are LGHNA and YNFKEQ. The DNA of the CDR3 is TGTGCCAGCAGCCAAGATTTTGTGACTAGCGGGACGGACGTACAGTACTTC. It is translated as CASSQDFVTSGTDVQYF.